Listed here are 8 T cell receptor beta chains from one sample, sequenced in a study of type 1 regulatory T cells. For these receptors, no antigen is known. One entry per CDR3 protein, called by TCRdb with MiXCR from the reads. The sample carries roughly 62,000 distinct CDR3 sequences, roughly 60% recorded once. What was sequenced was cultured non-Tr1 T cells, either the whole culture or a sorted T cell fraction (not recorded which). These receptors were taken from a human donor in good health.

About this clonotype: One end of the junction fails to match germline, which may point to a read error. This chain uses TRBV10-3 with TRBJ1-1; D possibly corresponds to TRBD1 (5 bases). From germline, CDR1 is ENHRY and CDR2 SYGVKD. This CDR3 has 18 residues. The DNA for the CDR3 is TGTCCCATCAGCTCTTTGGGACTCCTTAAGCGATCGGGCACTGAAGCTTTCTTT. Its protein product is CPISSLGLLKRSGTEAFF.

J is TRBJ2-7 and V is TRBV6-1; 12 nucleotides line up with TRBD2. The ends lost 2 bases at V and 5 bases at J; junction bases unmatched: 4. The CDR3 is made up of 15 amino acids. CDR1 and CDR2 from the germline V gene are MNHNS and SASEGT. The CDR3 DNA is TGTGCCAGCAGTGAATTGACTAGCGGGAGCAACGAGCAGTACTTC. Encoded protein: CASSELTSGSNEQYF.

This clonotype was observed a few times. The chain couples TRBV20-1 to TRBJ2-1, with 10 bases fitting TRBD2. V was clipped by 8 bases and J by 2 bases; unmatched bases: 3. The CDR3 loop spans 13 amino acids. The germline V gene encodes CDR1 DFQATT and CDR2 SNEGSKA (reference sequence). CDR3 loop: CSTLAGTYNEQFF. CDR3 DNA: TGCAGTACACTAGCGGGAACCTACAATGAGCAGTTCTTC.

A note on this clonotype: The germline gene is not matched at one end of the junction; a read error may be the cause. The CDR3, as DNA: TGCAATGCGCAGCGGTCCGGCTCCTACAATGAGCGGTTCTTC. Translation gives CNAQRSGSYNERFF. The genes are TRBV20-1 and TRBJ2-1; maybe TRBD2 (5 bases). The CDR3 totals 14 residues. In germline, CDR1 is DFQATT, CDR2 SNEGSKA (reference sequence).

The V call is TRBV9, the J call TRBJ2-3; D unresolved. CDR1 and CDR2 from the germline V gene are SGDLS and YYNGEE. V dropped 0 bases and J dropped 6 bases, with 11 bases sitting between them. The CDR3 consists of 14 residues. The CDR3 DNA sequence: TGTGCCAGCAGCGTAGGACTGCCACTGGATACGCAGTATTTT. Its translation is CASSVGLPLDTQYF.

The chain recombines TRBV20-1 with TRBJ1-2; 7 nucleotides match TRBD1. Germline CDR1 is DFQATT and CDR2 is SNEGSKA (reference sequence). CDR3 length: 12 amino acids. V shed 3 bases, J shed 7 bases, and the junction held 5 bases outside the gene matches. CDR3 loop: CSASTGEGGYTF. CDR3 bases: TGCAGTGCTAGTACAGGGGAGGGTGGCTACACCTTC.

The chain employs TRBV7-9 and TRBJ1-1, with no clear D. Germline CDR1 and CDR2: SEHNR and FQNEAQ (reference sequence). Trimming took 5 bases from V and 4 from J, leaving 11 bases between them. CDR3 length: 13 amino acids. CDR3 sequence: CASSPPGTTEAFF. CDR3 DNA: TGTGCCAGCAGCCCCCCGGGAACCACTGAAGCTTTCTTT. The full variable domain, its missing parts supplied by reference TRBV7-9 and TRBJ1-1, is DTGVSQNPRHKITKRGQNVTFRCDPISEHNRLYWYRQTLGQGPEFLTYFQNEAQLEKSRLLSDRFSAERPKGSFSTLEIQRTEQGDSAMYLCASSPPGTTEAFFGQGTRLTVV.

A word on this clonotype: This may stem from a read error, because a much larger clone lies one nucleotide away. The chain combines TRBV9 with TRBJ1-2, with 8 bases that match TRBD1. This CDR3 is built from 14 residues. Germline trimming cut 4 bases from V and 6 bases from J; bases unmatched to any gene: 8. Germline V gives CDR1 SGDLS, CDR2 YYNGEE. CDR3 region: CASSILGQGHGYTF. DNA for the CDR3: TGTGCCAGCAGCATACTAGGACAGGGCCATGGCTACACCTTC.